This TCR beta chain derives from a study of cytomegalovirus exposure and HLA in healthy donors (TCRdb year 2017). For context, the study as a whole: An earlier analysis of approximately 640 of the donors reported 250 to 350 Gb of sequence data and some 120 million unique TCR beta sequences from some 180 million T cells. An early release covering just under 650 HLA-typed donors comprised approximately 300 gigabases of sequencing data and tens of millions of unique TCR sequences. Of the roughly 390 genotyped donors, about 80% fell in the genetic ancestry cluster associated with self-reported Caucasian donors. The study aimed to test whether signatures of past pathogen exposure could be identified by cataloging public T cell receptors. The study profiled the T cell repertoires of about 720 subjects by immunosequencing and related them to cytomegalovirus serostatus. Along with the approximately 650-subject first cohort, a separate validation cohort of over a hundred different subjects was used. The study combined high-throughput TCR immunosequencing, statistical association of individual TCRs with disease status, and machine learning to predict cytomegalovirus infection status. In a later analysis, previously published TCR beta repertoires from several hundred donors were re-analyzed and high-resolution HLA genotyping was added so that TCR occurrence patterns could be studied. In the later analysis, no new phenotypic data were used to find candidate immune exposures; instead, reliance was placed on TCR beta sequences and their occurrence across donors. An earlier analysis of approximately 630 of the donors applied high-throughput TCR beta sequencing to assess whether each TCR beta V gene segment acted as functional or pseudogenic. Donor age, sex, ethnicity and CMV serostatus were compiled together with the repertoire data. A later genetic analysis used genome-wide SNP genotypes for about 60% of the roughly 700 donors, treating that subset as a discovery cohort. All discovery cohort repertoires had been generated on a single sequencing platform. Both class I and class II loci were covered by HLA typing, at four-digit resolution. The number of typed donors differed by locus: about 620-640 for A, B, C, DRB1 and DQB1; roughly 510 for DQA1; 606 for DPA1; and some 470 for DPB1. Because of strong linkage in the cohort, roughly five DR-DQ haplotypes were treated as single units for association and clustering. On average, roughly 250,000 unique TCR beta nucleotide sequences were sequenced per donor among roughly 430 genotyped donors of the cohort, with roughly 18% of those sequences being non-productive.

Its CDR3 holds 13 amino acids, cysteine through phenylalanine. Only CDR3 DNA is held: 39 bases, read in frame from base 1. V lost 6 bases and J lost 8 bases; the stretch between them is 16 bases long. CDR1 and CDR2, per the germline V gene, are SNHLY and FYNNEI. The protocol used for the library was the immunoSEQ multiplex PCR assay. For the multiplex PCR, a mixture combining 60 forward primers for TCR Vbeta segments and 13 reverse primers for TCR Jbeta segments was used. Amplification of the CDR3 region of rearranged TCR beta genes was performed with a multiplex PCR assay on genomic DNA. The amplified TCR beta libraries were sequenced on the Illumina HiSeq System as 87-base-pair reads. Processing in the source paper ran as follows. A later analysis tallied about 77 million unique TCR beta chains across the roughly 610 repertoires, and approximately 11 million of those chains were shared by two or more donors. Raw reads were error-corrected and collapsed into unique sequences with a nearest-neighbor algorithm that merged closely related sequences to remove PCR and sequencing errors. To assign V, D and J gene segments, CDR3 sequences were aligned to IMGT reference sequences. Each retained sequence needed at least a six-nucleotide match to both a V gene segment and a J gene segment. Rearrangements were called productive when the CDR3 lacked stop codons and stayed in frame with V and J; all others were non-productive. CDR3 was defined according to IMGT convention as the region running from the second conserved V-encoded cysteine to the conserved J-encoded phenylalanine. The earlier analysis of 500 to 600 of the donors excluded sequences that lacked an unambiguous match to a single V gene segment. In an earlier analysis of a few hundred of the donors, V segments were called functional above 56.7% productive rearrangements and were called segregating when the between-donor standard deviation exceeded 5%. A statistical classification framework was built for diagnosing cytomegalovirus status from the catalog of TCR beta chain sequences. In a later analysis, V and J genes were assigned by comparing TCR nucleotide sequences against IMGT/GENE-DB human TR gene sequences. A later analysis assigned CDR3 sequences and most-parsimonious VDJ recombination scenarios with the TCRdist pipeline. A later analysis defined each TCR beta chain by its CDR3 amino acid sequence plus V-gene family, and excluded reads lacking a unique V-gene family. In a later analysis, around 650 highly shared, low-generation-probability nucleotide sequences were removed to address suspected cross-contamination and a sequencing artifact. A later analysis calculated a clonal expansion index for each public chain from normalized within-repertoire ranks of inferred template counts. In a later analysis, generation probabilities were computed using a VDJ recombination model fitted to out-of-frame rearrangements, and the results were checked against IGoR. A later analysis scored TCR-TCR, TCR-HLA and TCR-CMV co-occurrence with hypergeometric tests, applying a repertoire-size bias correction to TCR pairs. In a later analysis, false discovery rates were estimated by permuting HLA or CMV assignments 20 times. In a later analysis, co-occurring TCRs were grouped with DBSCAN, and TCRdist sequence similarity was added when clustering was performed within HLA-allele-positive subsets. For co-occurrence clustering, repertoires with fewer than 30,000 or more than 120,000 public chains were excluded, along with five repertoires with anomalous nucleotide sharing. Imported from immuneACCESS, the table was reduced by TCRdb to in-frame sequences with V and J called. These copies leave out some clones; in studies compared against another copy, an unresolved V gene accounts for under half, and the cause of the remainder is not known. That table supplies the V and J calls and clone size; D and trimming were determined from the DNA. This sample's table has entries for some 150,000 clones. The ten largest make up roughly 2% of the sample.

The cohort comprised some 700 healthy bone marrow donors. At the time of sampling, every cohort member was nominally healthy, though immune exposures that went unrecorded were likely present. The donor tested CMV seronegative and was one of the 352 seronegative cohort members. A peripheral blood sample was collected from each donor, and TCR beta sequencing was performed on peripheral blood mononuclear cells. The Qiagen DNeasy Blood Extraction Kit was used to extract genomic DNA from the blood cell samples. Notes on this clone: Its cognate antigen has yet to be identified.

What the research found in general, with its limitations: For the cohort, immune exposure information was limited to CMV serostatus. A total of 150 to 200 TCR beta chains were listed by the study as associated with cytomegalovirus. V-gene and J-gene trimming of TCR beta chains was associated with a missense DCLRE1C variant in a later genetic analysis, and the association was replicated in an independent cohort. Most TCR sequences were seen in very few donors, while some public TCRs were found in many individuals. Some IMGT-functional V segments, including TRBV6-2 and TRBV6-3, could not be told apart with the 87-base-pair reads, so those segments were excluded. A cluster of highly shared sequence variants was judged likely to be a technical artifact of the sequencing pipeline. The earlier analysis of 587 of the donors excluded some 15 rarely observed V segments, including chromosome 9 orphons, because counts were too low. A later analysis found that TCR association rates varied across HLA loci, with DRB1 alleles showing the most associated TCRs and HLA-C alleles the fewest. A further reported finding was that TCR beta sequences accurately predicted the HLA-A and HLA-B alleles for most subjects in the first cohort. Assigning TCR associations to individual alleles was difficult when HLA alleles, especially DR and DQ, strongly co-occurred. Correlated functional status among segregating V segments might reflect linkage disequilibrium, but an unknown experimental factor could not be ruled out. In a later analysis, over 15,000 TCR beta sequences were associated with specific HLA alleles at a false discovery rate of 0.05. The presence/absence analyses assumed that sequencing depth was roughly uniform across donors, and that assumption may not be true. In an earlier analysis of approximately 590 of the donors, most TCR beta V segments appeared in productive rearrangements about 90% or about 30% of the time, broadly matching IMGT annotations. Most CMV-associated TCR beta chains appeared to be HLA-restricted in a later analysis, and the HLA associations seemed to be driven largely by CMV exposure. A later genetic analysis reported fewer N-insertions in productive TCRs among donors in an Asian-associated ancestry cluster than the approximately 700-donor mean. HLA typing was unavailable for some donors at each locus, so association tests used only the typed subset. The classifier was reported to diagnose cytomegalovirus status with high specificity and sensitivity in both the original cohort and the validation cohort. A later analysis reported that several top co-occurrence clusters appeared linked to parvovirus B19, influenza, CMV and Epstein-Barr virus. A later analysis found that HLA-associated TCR beta chains were more clonally expanded and had lower generation probabilities than equally common non-associated chains. In vitro tests confirmed that a few of the cytomegalovirus-associated TCR beta chains recognize cytomegalovirus antigens. The authors suggested that the approach could potentially be generalized to other disease states and immunological phenotypes. Only TCR beta chains were sequenced in this cohort, and the absence of alpha or paired-chain data limited detectable features.

Input material: PBMCs. The sequence was obtained from a woman aged 18-29 years in good health and CMV-seronegative. The rearranged segments are TRBV2 and TRBJ1-1, with no confident D gene call. The DNA sequence reads TGTGCCAGCAGACCGAATAGCGGCAGGGAAGCTTTCTTT. This yields the protein CASRPNSGREAFF.